One and the same sample provided the 12 T cell receptor beta chains below, sequenced in a study of blood T cell repertoires in COVID-19. The protocol was immunoSEQ multiplex PCR, while the TCRdb copy is restricted to in-frame clones and leaves out a portion. The table records around 160,000 clones, approximately 80% of them present only once. The specimen sequenced was PBMCs or T cells enriched from blood (not recorded which). The receptors were sampled from a man between 45 and 60 years old who had recovered from COVID-19.

The chain links TRBV28 to TRBJ1-2, with unresolved D. The CDR3 is made up of 13 amino acids. Germline loops: CDR1 MDHEN, CDR2 SYDVKM. V lost 5 bases, J lost 4 bases, and 11 bases lay in between. The CDR3 region has the DNA TGTGCCAGCAGTCCTCCCTTAATCTATGGCTACACCTTC. Amino acid sequence: CASSPPLIYGYTF.

The chain uses TRBV10-1 and TRBJ2-2, with D possibly matching TRBD2 (5 bases). From germline, CDR1 is WNHNN and CDR2 SYGVQD (reference sequence). This CDR3 has 14 residues. The DNA of the CDR3 is TGCGCTAAAGCGGCGGAGACTAACACCGGGGAGCTGTTTTTT. Protein sequence: CAKAAETNTGELFF.

This chain links TRBV30 with TRBJ2-3; TRBD2 agrees at 10 bases. CDR1 is GTSNPN, CDR2 SVGIG, per germline (reference sequence). V shed 5 bases, J shed 4 bases, and the junction held 0 bases outside the gene matches. CDR3 length equals 12 residues. CDR3 DNA sequence: TGTGCCTGGGGACTAGCGGCAGATACGCAGTATTTT. Its translation: CAWGLAADTQYF.

The chain employs TRBV7-2 and TRBJ1-6; TRBD1 agrees at 7 bases. Germline CDR1 SGHTA, CDR2 FQGNSA. Germline trimming cut 2 bases from V and 7 bases from J; bases unmatched to any gene: 14. The CDR3 loop spans 18 amino acids. The CDR3 DNA sequence: TGTGCCAGCAGCTTAAGGGAGTCGACAGGGTCCCGCAATTCACCCCTCCACTTT. Residues: CASSLRESTGSRNSPLHF.

This sequence joins TRBV5-1 and TRBJ2-7; no clear D. This CDR3 has 13 residues. Trimming took off 1 base at V and 5 bases at J, with 10 bases between the two ends. In germline, CDR1 is SGHRS, CDR2 YFSETQ. CDR3 in DNA: TGCGCCAGCAGCTTGCCGATCGAGGACGAGCAGTACTTC. It specifies CASSLPIEDEQYF.

This clone was counted once. V is TRBV4-1 and J is TRBJ2-1; D is possibly TRBD2 (7 bases). The germline V gene has CDR1 MGHRA and CDR2 YSYEKL. V was cut by 4 bases and J by 3 bases, with 19 bases left in between. The CDR3 is made up of 17 amino acids. The CDR3 DNA follows: TGCGCCAGCAGCCCCCAAGGGGGGGAGGGAAACTACAATGAGCAGTTCTTC. Translating gives CASSPQGGEGNYNEQFF.

This chain uses TRBV1 with TRBJ2-3; no DNA check was done on the table's D call, TRBD2. TRBV1 is a listed pseudogene. The CDR3 extends over 14 amino acids. The CDR3, as DNA: TGCACCAGCAGCCAAGGCGGGGGCACAGATACGCAGTATTTT. It is translated as CTSSQGGGTDTQYF.

The rearrangement joins TRBV28 to TRBJ1-5; TRBD1 matches 7 bases. The junction had 12 bases not matched to a gene; V was cut back by 5 bases and J by 5 bases. This CDR3 is built from 16 residues. CDR1 and CDR2 from the germline V gene are MDHEN and SYDVKM. The CDR3 protein is CASSPQGWKKDQPQHF. CDR3 nucleotides: TGTGCCAGCAGTCCACAGGGGTGGAAAAAGGATCAGCCCCAGCATTTT.

The rearrangement uses TRBV20-1 and TRBJ2-7, with 13 nucleotides matching TRBD2. The CDR3 spans 17 residues. Germline CDR1 DFQATT, CDR2 SNEGSKA (reference sequence). J lost 1 base, V lost 3 bases, and 9 bases had no gene match. CDR3 loop: CSASTAWTSGGSYEQYF. In DNA, the CDR3 is TGCAGTGCTAGTACTGCCTGGACTAGCGGGGGTTCCTACGAGCAGTACTTC.

The gene calls are TRBV28 and TRBJ2-5, with a tentative D call TRBD1 (6 bases). Trimming removed 7 bases at V and 1 base at J, with 7 bases between. Germline V CDR1 and CDR2: MDHEN, SYDVKM. The CDR3 runs to 12 residues. CDR3 in amino acids: CASTDSQETQYF. The CDR3 DNA is TGTGCCAGCACGGACAGCCAAGAGACCCAGTACTTC.

V gene TRBV2 combines with J gene TRBJ1-4, with a possible D match to TRBD1 (6 bases). V dropped 10 bases and J dropped 2 bases, with 20 bases sitting between them. In germline, CDR1 is SNHLY, CDR2 FYNNEI. The CDR3 runs to 16 residues. In nucleotides, the CDR3 is TGTGCCACCGGGACACCCCTCTTTAAGACTAATGAAAAACTGTTTTTT. This codes for CATGTPLFKTNEKLFF.

The V gene is TRBV28, the J gene TRBJ1-5; D not certain. The CDR3 extends over 14 amino acids. Germline CDR1 MDHEN, CDR2 SYDVKM. Trimming stripped 1 base from V and 9 bases from J, with 13 bases between. In nucleotides, the CDR3 is TGTGCCAGCAGTTTATTGGGCCCGATGTGGCCCCAGCATTTT. Its translation is CASSLLGPMWPQHF.